This is a list of T cell receptor beta chains from one sample in a study of patients and donors after allogeneic stem cell transplantation. In TCRdb, the RT-PCR reads were re-called with MiXCR into one record per CDR3 protein. The table shows fewer than 180,000 distinct CDR3 sequences, with approximately 35% occurring only once. Source material: blood, either unsorted or a sorted T cell fraction (not recorded which). The receptors stem from a human donor who was either an allogeneic HSCT recipient or a stem cell or donor lymphocyte infusion donor (not recorded which). It is not recorded whose cells these are; they may come from a transplant donor. The CDR3 runs from the conserved cysteine through the conserved F or W. Each record gives: clone size, D gene, J gene, V gene, CDR3 protein, CDR3 DNA. A D gene is named only where the DNA matches it firmly. Only some rows state a clone size, as once, few, many or a class for expanded clones.

size: -
D: -
J: TRBJ2-2
V: TRBV24-1
CDR3: CATSDRSLSMTGELFF
DNA: TGTGCCACCAGTGACCGGTCACTCTCGATGACCGGGGAGCTGTTTTTT

size: many
D: -
J: TRBJ1-2
V: TRBV5-1
CDR3: CASSSTAPDYGYTF
DNA: TGCGCCAGCAGCTCAACAGCTCCAGACTATGGCTACACCTTC

size: -
D: TRBD1
J: TRBJ2-4
V: TRBV2
CDR3: CASGQGTGKNIQYF
DNA: TGTGCCAGCGGCCAAGGGACAGGGAAAAACATTCAGTACTTC

size: many
D: TRBD1
J: TRBJ1-5
V: TRBV9
CDR3: CASSPGGTVGQPQHF
DNA: TGTGCCAGCAGTCCTGGGGGGACAGTGGGTCAGCCCCAGCATTTT

size: -
D: -
J: TRBJ2-3
V: TRBV25-1
CDR3: CASSALRGPGDTQYF
DNA: TGTGCCAGCAGTGCCCTCCGGGGGCCGGGAGATACGCAGTATTTT

size: -
D: -
J: TRBJ1-2
V: TRBV7-2
CDR3: CASSLDRGSGYTF
DNA: TGTGCCAGCAGCTTAGATAGGGGAAGTGGCTACACCTTC

size: few
D: -
J: TRBJ1-6
V: TRBV5-1
CDR3: CASSLGDGGSYNSPLHF
DNA: TGCGCCAGCAGCTTGGGAGACGGCGGCTCCTATAATTCACCCCTCCACTTT

size: -
D: TRBD1
J: TRBJ1-3
V: TRBV10-3
CDR3: CAIPDRVRNTIYF
DNA: TGTGCCATCCCCGACAGGGTGAGAAACACCATATATTTT

size: many
D: -
J: TRBJ1-2
V: TRBV27
CDR3: CASSLGGSNYGYTF
DNA: TGTGCCAGCAGTTTGGGAGGATCTAACTATGGCTACACCTTC

size: -
D: TRBD1
J: TRBJ1-5
V: TRBV12-3/TRBV12-4
CDR3: CASSLRTGYGQPQHF
DNA: TGTGCCAGCAGTCTAAGGACAGGGTATGGGCAGCCCCAGCATTTT

size: -
D: TRBD1
J: TRBJ1-2
V: TRBV20-1
CDR3: CSAPDRGHYGYTF
DNA: TGCAGTGCTCCGGACAGGGGGCACTATGGCTACACCTTC

size: -
D: -
J: TRBJ1-5
V: TRBV7-3
CDR3: CASSLRGPFRPQHF
DNA: TGTGCCAGCAGCCTACGGGGCCCGTTTCGTCCCCAGCATTTT

size: -
D: TRBD1
J: TRBJ1-6
V: TRBV7-7
CDR3: CASSPGQAHNSPLHF
DNA: TGTGCTAGCAGCCCTGGACAGGCTCATAATTCACCCCTCCACTTT

size: -
D: TRBD1
J: TRBJ1-6
V: TRBV19
CDR3: CASSPRTGNSPLHF
DNA: TGTGCCAGTAGTCCGCGGACAGGGAATTCACCCCTCCACTTT

size: many
D: TRBD1
J: TRBJ1-5
V: TRBV12-3/TRBV12-4
CDR3: CASSPMGTGGYQPQHF
DNA: TGTGCCAGCAGCCCAATGGGGACAGGGGGGTATCAGCCCCAGCATTTT

size: few
D: -
J: TRBJ2-7
V: TRBV7-9
CDR3: CASSLGAGSSYEQYF
DNA: TGTGCCAGCAGCTTAGGGGCAGGGAGCTCCTACGAGCAGTACTTC

size: many
D: -
J: TRBJ1-4
V: TRBV6-6
CDR3: CASSYPRGGDEKLFF
DNA: TGTGCCAGCAGTTACCCGAGAGGGGGGGATGAAAAACTGTTTTTT

size: few
D: -
J: TRBJ2-3
V: TRBV7-2
CDR3: CASSFLTREDTQYF
DNA: TGTGCCAGCAGCTTCTTGACCCGGGAAGATACGCAGTATTTT

size: -
D: -
J: TRBJ1-1
V: TRBV12-3/TRBV12-4
CDR3: CASSPRDGDTEAFF
DNA: TGTGCCAGCAGTCCCCGGGACGGAGACACTGAAGCTTTCTTT

size: once
D: TRBD1
J: TRBJ1-4
V: TRBV10-3
CDR3: CAISMGQGAYNEKLFF
DNA: TGTGCCATCAGTATGGGACAGGGGGCATATAATGAAAAACTGTTTTTT

size: -
D: -
J: TRBJ1-4
V: TRBV12-3/TRBV12-4
CDR3: CASSFGQGWDNEKLFF
DNA: TGTGCCAGCAGTTTTGGCCAGGGGTGGGATAATGAAAAACTGTTTTTT

size: -
D: TRBD1
J: TRBJ1-1
V: TRBV5-1
CDR3: CASKYRGGNTEAFF
DNA: TGCGCCAGCAAGTACAGGGGCGGGAACACTGAAGCTTTCTTT

size: -
D: -
J: TRBJ2-2
V: TRBV9
CDR3: CASSVKFGSPNRGELFF
DNA: TGTGCCAGCAGCGTTAAGTTCGGGTCGCCTAACCGCGGGGAGCTGTTTTTT

size: -
D: -
J: TRBJ2-1
V: TRBV7-9
CDR3: CASSLADNEQFF
DNA: TGTGCCAGCAGCTTAGCAGACAATGAGCAGTTCTTC

size: few
D: -
J: TRBJ2-3
V: TRBV6-2/TRBV6-3
CDR3: CASSFSTGTDTQYF
DNA: TGTGCCAGCAGTTTCTCGACAGGAACAGATACGCAGTATTTT

size: -
D: -
J: TRBJ2-1
V: TRBV5-1
CDR3: CASSLARQIFTTNEQFF
DNA: TGCGCCAGCAGCTTGGCTAGACAGATCTTCACCACTAATGAGCAGTTCTTC

size: few
D: -
J: TRBJ2-2
V: TRBV30
CDR3: CAFGQFFTGELFF
DNA: TGTGCCTTCGGACAGTTTTTCACCGGGGAGCTGTTTTTT

size: few
D: -
J: TRBJ1-1
V: TRBV6-2/TRBV6-3
CDR3: CASSYWNTEAFF
DNA: TGTGCCAGCAGTTACTGGAACACTGAAGCTTTCTTT

size: many
D: TRBD1
J: TRBJ1-1
V: TRBV6-6
CDR3: CASSQTGGRGNTEAFF
DNA: TGTGCCAGCAGCCAGACAGGGGGCAGAGGGAACACTGAAGCTTTCTTT

size: few
D: -
J: TRBJ1-4
V: TRBV12-3/TRBV12-4
CDR3: CASSLLVDEKLFF
DNA: TGTGCCAGCAGTTTATTAGTCGACGAAAAACTGTTTTTT

size: few
D: TRBD1
J: TRBJ1-2
V: TRBV6-5
CDR3: CASTLRATGDGYTF
DNA: TGTGCCAGCACTTTACGGGCGACAGGGGATGGCTACACCTTC

size: few
D: TRBD2
J: TRBJ2-3
V: TRBV27
CDR3: CASSLGSGGAADTQYF
DNA: TGTGCCAGCAGTTTAGGTAGCGGGGGGGCCGCAGATACGCAGTATTTT

size: few
D: -
J: TRBJ2-7
V: TRBV20-1
CDR3: CSAGPRVREQYF
DNA: TGCAGTGCGGGCCCCAGGGTACGCGAGCAGTACTTC

size: -
D: -
J: TRBJ1-5
V: TRBV3-1
CDR3: CASSQDRGIQPQHF
DNA: TGTGCCAGCAGCCAAGATAGGGGAATTCAGCCCCAGCATTTT

size: -
D: TRBD1
J: TRBJ1-4
V: TRBV13
CDR3: CASSLMGQAGEKLFF
DNA: TGTGCCAGCAGCTTAATGGGACAGGCTGGTGAAAAACTGTTTTTT

size: -
D: -
J: TRBJ1-1
V: TRBV7-2
CDR3: CASKKQVSTEAFF
DNA: TGTGCCAGCAAAAAACAGGTATCGACTGAAGCTTTCTTT

size: -
D: TRBD1
J: TRBJ2-3
V: TRBV7-3
CDR3: CASTVDPGTGGPKITDTQYF
DNA: TGTGCCAGCACCGTAGACCCCGGGACAGGGGGCCCTAAGATCACAGATACGCAGTATTTT

size: few
D: -
J: TRBJ1-2
V: TRBV29-1
CDR3: CSVGRRTFNYGYTF
DNA: TGCAGCGTTGGACGACGGACTTTCAACTATGGCTACACCTTC

size: -
D: -
J: TRBJ1-5
V: TRBV6-2/TRBV6-3
CDR3: CASSPFNQPQHF
DNA: TGTGCCAGCAGTCCATTCAATCAGCCCCAGCATTTT

size: -
D: TRBD1
J: TRBJ1-2
V: TRBV28
CDR3: CASSLITGGNYGYTF
DNA: TGTGCCAGCAGTTTAATTACAGGGGGAAACTATGGCTACACCTTC

size: many
D: TRBD1
J: TRBJ1-1
V: TRBV4-3
CDR3: CASSQWTGGNTEAFF
DNA: TGCGCCAGCAGCCAATGGACAGGGGGTAACACTGAAGCTTTCTTT

size: -
D: TRBD1
J: TRBJ1-6
V: TRBV6-5
CDR3: CASSYDRGSLPLHF
DNA: TGTGCCAGCAGTTACGACAGGGGGAGCCTACCCCTCCACTTT

size: -
D: -
J: TRBJ1-3
V: TRBV12-3/TRBV12-4
CDR3: CASSLRGVGSGNTIYF
DNA: TGTGCCAGCAGTTTAAGGGGCGTTGGCTCTGGAAACACCATATATTTT

size: few
D: -
J: TRBJ1-2
V: TRBV12-3/TRBV12-4
CDR3: CASSPRRTNYGYTF
DNA: TGTGCCAGCAGTCCCCGTCGGACTAACTATGGCTACACCTTC

size: -
D: -
J: TRBJ2-2
V: TRBV12-3/TRBV12-4
CDR3: CASSRRTAPRTGELFF
DNA: TGTGCCAGCAGTCGCCGGACAGCCCCGAGGACCGGGGAGCTGTTTTTT

size: few
D: -
J: TRBJ1-4
V: TRBV5-1
CDR3: CASSLYRGSSEKLFF
DNA: TGCGCCAGCAGCTTGTATAGGGGATCGAGCGAAAAACTGTTTTTT

size: few
D: TRBD1
J: TRBJ1-2
V: TRBV20-1
CDR3: CSAGDWDRGYGYTF
DNA: TGCAGTGCTGGTGATTGGGACAGGGGATATGGCTACACCTTC

size: few
D: -
J: TRBJ2-1
V: TRBV21-1
CDR3: CASSTGHEQFF
DNA: TGTGCCAGCAGCACCGGACACGAGCAGTTCTTC

size: -
D: TRBD1
J: TRBJ1-2
V: TRBV15
CDR3: CATSDGGGGHNYGYTF
DNA: TGTGCCACCAGCGACGGGGGAGGGGGCCATAACTATGGCTACACCTTC

size: -
D: TRBD2
J: TRBJ2-1
V: TRBV5-1
CDR3: CASSLTGGIAYNEQFF
DNA: TGCGCCAGCAGCTTGACGGGGGGGATTGCCTACAATGAGCAGTTCTTC

size: few
D: TRBD1
J: TRBJ1-6
V: TRBV7-3
CDR3: CASSLMGTGGSPLHF
DNA: TGTGCCAGCAGCTTAATGGGGACAGGGGGTTCACCCCTCCACTTT

size: -
D: -
J: TRBJ1-2
V: TRBV6-2/TRBV6-3
CDR3: CASNTQRGFGYTF
DNA: TGTGCCAGCAATACCCAGCGGGGGTTTGGCTACACCTTC